One and the same sample provided the 25 T cell receptor beta chains below, sequenced in a study of blood T cell repertoires in COVID-19. Libraries were prepared by immunoSEQ multiplex PCR; TCRdb keeps only in-frame clonotypes and omits some of them. Among 200,000 or so clones listed, roughly 88% were seen once. The sample was peripheral blood. Receptor source: a man in his forties who had recovered from COVID-19.

The CDR3 sequence is CASARNRQETQYF. CDR3 DNA: TGCGCCAGCGCTAGAAATCGACAAGAGACCCAGTACTTC. The chain recombines TRBV5-1 with TRBJ2-5; D unresolved. The CDR3 covers 13 residues. Germline CDR1 SGHRS, CDR2 YFSETQ. V lost 7 bases and J 2 bases, leaving 12 bases between the germline ends.

V is TRBV27 and J is TRBJ1-5; the D gene is possibly TRBD1 (5 bases). This CDR3 has 14 amino acids. The germline V gene encodes CDR1 MNHEY and CDR2 SMNVEV (reference sequence). V shed 8 bases and J shed 9 bases, with 20 bases lying between them. CDR3: CASRYRDREGPQHF. As DNA, the CDR3 is TGTGCCAGCCGATACCGGGACCGGGAGGGGCCCCAGCATTTT.

This chain uses TRBV6-2 or TRBV6-3 with TRBJ1-5; 8 nucleotides line up with TRBD1. CDR3 length: 16 residues. V was clipped by 6 bases and J by 5 bases; unmatched bases: 12. The germline V gene has CDR1 MNHEY and CDR2 SVGEGT. CDR3 region: CASSPESGGADQPQHF. CDR3 nucleotides: TGTGCCAGCAGCCCGGAGTCAGGGGGCGCGGATCAGCCCCAGCATTTT.

Points on this clone: The same CDR3 is also encoded by other DNA sequences in this sample. The chain recombines TRBV15 with TRBJ1-5; D unresolved. Trimming removed 0 bases from V and 0 bases from J, with 3 bases in between. Germline V gives CDR1 LNHNV, CDR2 YYDKDF (reference sequence). The CDR3 sequence is 14 residues long. This CDR3 is CATSRDYSNQPQHF. The CDR3 coding sequence is TGTGCCACCAGCAGAGACTATAGCAATCAGCCCCAGCATTTT.

In this sample, this clone turned up once. The chain uses TRBV7-2 and TRBJ2-5, with D hard to call. CDR1 and CDR2 (germline): SGHTA, FQGNSA. The CDR3 runs to 17 residues. Trimming stripped 5 bases from V and 5 bases from J, with 24 bases between. CDR3 DNA: TGTGCCAGCAGCCCCCTCCCCTTAGCAGACCCTCCCGAGACCCAGTACTTC. Translating gives CASSPLPLADPPETQYF.

The V gene is TRBV11-2, the J gene TRBJ2-7, with 10 bases aligning to TRBD2. The V and J ends lost 5 bases and 2 bases, in that order; junction bases with no gene match: 6. This CDR3 is 15 amino acids long. Germline V gene data show CDR1 as SGHAT and CDR2 as FQNNGV. CDR3 nucleotide sequence: TGTGCCAGCAGCCGTAGCGGGGGGACACCCTACGAGCAGTACTTC. Amino acids: CASSRSGGTPYEQYF.

V gene TRBV5-6 combines with J gene TRBJ1-3; D not certain. The CDR3 contains 13 residues. V was pared by 4 bases and J by 3 bases, with 8 bases between. Germline CDR1 is SGHDT and CDR2 is YYEEEE. CDR3 sequence: CASSPGSGNTIYF. The DNA of the CDR3 is TGTGCCAGCAGCCCCGGTAGTGGAAACACCATATATTTT.

The chain combines TRBV2 with TRBJ1-1; D not resolved. Germline lookup yields CDR1 SNHLY and CDR2 FYNNEI. The CDR3 runs 15 residues. V was cut by 5 bases and J by 4 bases, with 17 bases left in between. The CDR3: CASSQETLRGTEAFF. The CDR3 DNA reads as TGTGCCAGCAGTCAAGAGACCCTGAGAGGCACTGAAGCTTTCTTT.

Ten or more counts support this clone. The chain uses TRBV19 and TRBJ2-7; 8 bases line up with TRBD2. The CDR3 contains 13 residues. Germline CDR1 LNHDA, CDR2 SQIVND (reference sequence). J lost 5 bases, V lost 6 bases, and 6 bases had no gene match. In DNA form, the CDR3 reads TGTGCCAGTAGGCCCTCGGGGGGGCACGAGCAGTACTTC. It specifies CASRPSGGHEQYF.

This clone was seen only once. This chain links TRBV2 with TRBJ2-1; 12 bases are shared with TRBD2. V dropped 5 bases and J dropped 7; count of bases not matched to a gene: 9. The length of the CDR3 is 16 residues. Germline lookup yields CDR1 SNHLY and CDR2 FYNNEI. The CDR3 region is CASSKRTSGIRNEQFF. In nucleotides, the CDR3 is TGTGCCAGCAGTAAACGGACTAGCGGGATTAGGAATGAGCAGTTCTTC.

V usage is TRBV5-6 and J usage is TRBJ1-1; 11 nucleotides align to TRBD1. The CDR3 contains 13 residues. Germline V gene sequence: CDR1 SGHDT, CDR2 YYEEEE. The V gene end was trimmed by 3 bases and the J gene end by 6 bases; junction bases not matched to a gene: 1. CDR3: CASSWGQGAEAFF. DNA for the CDR3: TGTGCCAGCAGCTGGGGACAGGGGGCTGAAGCTTTCTTT.

The chain has TRBV7-2 and TRBJ1-5; 11 bases fit TRBD1. Germline CDR1 and CDR2: SGHTA and FQGNSA. V lost 2 bases and J lost 8; bases outside the gene matches: 5. CDR3 length equals 15 residues. CDR3 protein: CASSLSGTGGEPQHF. The CDR3, as DNA: TGTGCCAGCAGCTTATCGGGGACAGGGGGGGAGCCCCAGCATTTT.

V gene TRBV6-5 combines with J gene TRBJ1-6; maybe TRBD1 (6 bases). Germline-derived CDR1 and CDR2 are MNHEY and SVGAGI. This CDR3 is 14 amino acids long. Trimming shortened V by 6 bases and J by 4 bases, and 10 bases separated the two germline ends. The CDR3 DNA is TGTGCCAGCAGCCGGACAGCGTATAATTCACCCCTCCACTTT. Its translation: CASSRTAYNSPLHF.

The rearrangement links TRBV6-2 or TRBV6-3 to TRBJ2-7; the D gene is possibly TRBD2 (6 bases). Germline loops: CDR1 MNHEY, CDR2 SVGEGT. V lost 4 bases and J 5 bases, leaving 9 bases between the germline ends. The CDR3 is made up of 12 amino acids. CDR3 residues: CASSSSADEQYF. The DNA for the CDR3 is TGTGCCAGCAGTTCTAGCGCCGACGAGCAGTACTTC.

V is TRBV6-2 or TRBV6-3 and J is TRBJ2-7; TRBD2 matches 12 bases. The CDR3 extends over 15 amino acids. The J segment lost 5 bases and the V segment lost 5 bases, leaving 7 bases of the junction unmatched. The germline CDR1 and CDR2 sequences are MNHEY and SVGEGT. This chain's CDR3 is CASSKGTSGPNEQYF. CDR3 sequence (DNA): TGTGCCAGCAGTAAAGGGACTAGCGGGCCAAACGAGCAGTACTTC.

The V gene is TRBV4-1, the J gene TRBJ2-3; 12 nucleotides line up with TRBD2. V gave up 0 bases and J gave up 1 base; unmatched junction bases: 8. CDR1 is MGHRA, CDR2 YSYEKL, per germline. The CDR3 runs 19 residues. CDR3 region: CASSQESRTSGIGTDTQYF. CDR3 nucleotide sequence: TGCGCCAGCAGCCAAGAGTCCCGGACTAGCGGGATTGGCACAGATACGCAGTATTTT.

The rearrangement links TRBV10-1 to TRBJ2-1, with 10 bases fitting TRBD2. The V gene end was trimmed by 3 bases and the J gene end by 4 bases; junction bases not matched to a gene: 12. This CDR3 contains 18 residues. Germline CDR1 WNHNN, CDR2 SYGVQD (reference sequence). The CDR3 bases are TGCGCCAGCAGTGATGGGTTAGCGGGAGGTAAGGGGTACAATGAGCAGTTCTTC. It codes for CASSDGLAGGKGYNEQFF.

The chain couples TRBV7-2 to TRBJ2-1; no clear D gene. The CDR3 spans 14 residues. Per the germline V gene, CDR1 is SGHTA and CDR2 is FQGNSA. V lost 5 bases to trimming and J lost 5 bases, with 13 bases between them. CDR3 coding DNA: TGTGCCAGCAGCACACCGGCGGCCCACAATGAGCAGTTCTTC. The encoded protein is CASSTPAAHNEQFF.

CDR3 in amino acids: CASSRTGGPLHF. In DNA form, the CDR3 reads TGTGCCAGCAGCCGAACCGGGGGACCCCTCCACTTT. This chain links TRBV7-9 with TRBJ1-6; perhaps TRBD1 as D (5 bases). In germline, CDR1 is SEHNR, CDR2 FQNEAQ (reference sequence). The CDR3 runs 12 residues. V lost 5 bases and J lost 12, with 11 bases in between.

CDR3 protein: CASSLAGEGETQYF. The CDR3 DNA reads as TGTGCCAGCAGCTTGGCGGGAGAAGGAGAGACCCAGTACTTC. The chain employs TRBV5-4 and TRBJ2-5; tentatively, D is TRBD2 (6 bases). CDR3 size: 14 residues. Trimming removed 0 bases from V and 4 bases from J, with 10 bases in between. CDR1 SGHNT and CDR2 YYREEE come from the germline V gene (reference sequence).

This chain uses TRBV24-1 with TRBJ1-5; D unclear. The length of the CDR3 is 13 residues. CDR1 is KGHDR and CDR2 is SFDVKD in the germline V gene. V was cut by 3 bases and J by 7 bases, with 9 bases left in between. Here the CDR3 DNA reads TGTGCCACCAGTGATCGGGGTGGCCAGCCCCAGCATTTT. Encoded protein: CATSDRGGQPQHF.

This clone came up a few times. Other DNA sequences in the same sample also yield this CDR3. The chain carries TRBV7-2 and TRBJ1-3; possible D gene TRBD1, 6 bases. This CDR3 comprises 16 residues. CDR1 SGHTA and CDR2 FQGNSA come from the germline V gene. V lost 2 bases, J lost 0 bases, and 11 bases lay in between. CDR3 in amino acids: CASSLLGTNSGNTIYF. CDR3 bases: TGTGCCAGCAGCTTACTCGGGACAAACTCTGGAAACACCATATATTTT.

The chain joins TRBV2 to TRBJ2-3, with D unresolved. From germline, CDR1 is SNHLY and CDR2 FYNNEI. Trimming left V 6 bases short and J 0 bases short, with 10 bases between. This CDR3 has 14 amino acids. CDR3 DNA sequence: TGTGCCAGCAGAGGCGGCCTGAGCACAGATACGCAGTATTTT. It encodes CASRGGLSTDTQYF.

The chain employs TRBV6-1 and TRBJ2-3; TRBD1 matches at 10 bases. With V trimmed by 4 bases and J by 5 bases, 9 bases remained unmatched. This CDR3 contains 16 residues. Germline V CDR1 and CDR2: MNHNS, SASEGT. CDR3 sequence (DNA): TGTGCCAGCAGTGTATTTGGGACAGGGGCGGGAGATACGCAGTATTTT. This gives the protein CASSVFGTGAGDTQYF.

This chain uses TRBV6-1 with TRBJ2-7; weak D call: TRBD1 (5 bases). CDR1 MNHNS and CDR2 SASEGT come from the germline V gene. The V end was cut by 1 base, the J end by 3 bases, with 13 bases between. CDR3 length equals 15 residues. CDR3 loop: CASSEGTPSFYEQYF. The CDR3 nucleotides are TGTGCCAGCAGTGAAGGGACACCATCCTTCTACGAGCAGTACTTC.